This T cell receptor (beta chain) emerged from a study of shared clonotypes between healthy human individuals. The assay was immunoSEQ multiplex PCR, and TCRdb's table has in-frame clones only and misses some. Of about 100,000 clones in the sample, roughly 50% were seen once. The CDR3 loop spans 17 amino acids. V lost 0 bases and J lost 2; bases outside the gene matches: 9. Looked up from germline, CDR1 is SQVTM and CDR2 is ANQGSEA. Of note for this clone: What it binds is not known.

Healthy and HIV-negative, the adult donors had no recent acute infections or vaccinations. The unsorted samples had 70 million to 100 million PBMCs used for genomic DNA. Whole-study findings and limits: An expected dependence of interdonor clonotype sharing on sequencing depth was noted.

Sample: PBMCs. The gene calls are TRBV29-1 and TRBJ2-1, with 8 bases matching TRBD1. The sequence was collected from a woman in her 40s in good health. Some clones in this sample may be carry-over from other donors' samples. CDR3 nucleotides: TGCAGCGTTGAAGACCCGGACAGGGTGGATACCTACAATGAGCAGTTCTTC. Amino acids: CSVEDPDRVDTYNEQFF.